This TCR beta chain comes out of a study of CXCR3-negative and CXCR3-positive naive CD8 T cells. Across the whole study: Per-library TRB read counts averaged about 1.5 +/- 0.3 million, adding up to 130 million to 150 million in total. Notes on the study in general: Surface CD5 was comparable between naive subsets; TCR strength was inferred from TRB CDR3 properties. CXCR3-positive naive cells carried more hydrophobic TRB CDR3s than CXCR3-negative ones. Naive subsets were similarly diverse, while memory CD8+ repertoires were much less diverse.

Concerning this clonotype: Antigen specificity is unknown.

Germline V gives CDR1 SGHVS, CDR2 FQNEAQ. This CDR3 is 17 amino acids long. Researchers prepared the TRB cDNA libraries using 5' RACE with UMI labels. TCRdb reanalyzed the 5' RACE reads, giving one entry per CDR3 protein sequence and no DNA. In all, the sample yields around 88,000 distinct CDR3 sequences. Every subset of CD8+ T cells was sorted in triplicate at 300,000 or so cells each. Sequencing used naive CXCR3+ CD8+ T cells from blood. Subset specified: CD45RO-CCR7+CD27+CD95- naive CD8+ T cells expressing CXCR3 (TNR3+). The rearrangement joins TRBV7-8 to TRBJ1-6; TCRdb's assignment of TRBD1 cannot be checked, as there is no DNA. This TCR derives from a human donor in good health. Some clones in this sample may be carry-over from other donors' samples. CDR3 protein: CASSSGTRSSYNSPLHF.